The rows below give T cell receptor beta chains drawn from one sample of a study of blood T cell repertoires in COVID-19. Generated by immunoSEQ multiplex PCR, the TCRdb table keeps only in-frame clones and is missing some. The data show fewer than 200,000 clones, 70% to 85% seen once. Sequencing was carried out using PBMCs or T cells enriched from blood (not recorded which). These receptors were obtained from a woman in her 50s who had recovered from COVID-19. Each CDR3 is given with its conserved first and last residue. A D gene is named only where the DNA matches it firmly. Clone size is given for some rows only: seen once, a few or many times, or a class if the clone is expanded.

CDR3nt | CDR3aa | j_gene | d_gene | abundance | v_gene
TGTGCCAGCAGTCCGGGACAGGGTCCCCACGCTACCTTC | CASSPGQGPHATF | TRBJ1-2 | TRBD1 | few | TRBV28
TGTGCCAGCAGCACCGGGACAATCTTCCGGCTAGTTTTT | CASSTGTIFRLVF | TRBJ1-3 | - | - | TRBV28
TGTGCCAGCAGCCATCTACAGGGTGGGGAGACCCAGTACTTC | CASSHLQGGETQYF | TRBJ2-5 | - | - | TRBV5-5
TGTGCCAGCAGCTCGGCAGGGAACTATGGCTACACCTTC | CASSSAGNYGYTF | TRBJ1-2 | - | - | TRBV11-3
TGTGCCAGCAGTTTTGGGACTAGCGGCGTTCGGGCTGGGGCCAACGTCCTGACTTTC | CASSFGTSGVRAGANVLTF | TRBJ2-6 | TRBD2 | - | TRBV6-2/TRBV6-3
TGTGCCAGCAGCTCAAACCGGGACTACCCACAAGAGACCCAGTACTTC | CASSSNRDYPQETQYF | TRBJ2-5 | TRBD2 | - | TRBV11-3
TGTGCCAGCAGCCAGGGTATTCGACCTAATGAAAAACTGTTTTTT | CASSQGIRPNEKLFF | TRBJ1-4 | - | - | TRBV7-9
TGTGCCAGTAGTACTTTATACTCTGGGGCCAACGTCCTGACTTTC | CASSTLYSGANVLTF | TRBJ2-6 | - | few | TRBV19
TGTGCCAGTAGTATAGCCAGGCAAGAGACCCAGTACTTC | CASSIARQETQYF | TRBJ2-5 | - | - | TRBV19
TGTGCCAGCAGTTTTTCAGGGGGTGCAGATACGCAGTATTTT | CASSFSGGADTQYF | TRBJ2-3 | TRBD1 | - | TRBV28
TGTGCCAGCAGTTTAGGGGGGGCTAATGAAAAACTGTTTTTT | CASSLGGANEKLFF | TRBJ1-4 | - | - | TRBV28
TGTGCCAGCAGCCTCTGCGGGATTTCAGGGGGGAGCTATGGCTACACCTTC | CASSLCGISGGSYGYTF | TRBJ1-2 | - | - | TRBV21-1
TGTGCCAGCAGTCAAGGGGATATGTACACTGAAGCTTTCTTT | CASSQGDMYTEAFF | TRBJ1-1 | - | - | TRBV7-9
TGTGCCAGCAGTGAGGGGGGGATTTTGAAAGGCTACACCTTC | CASSEGGILKGYTF | TRBJ1-2 | - | - | TRBV25-1
TGTGCCAGCAGCGTATCCCCCACTAGGGACGAGCAGTACTTC | CASSVSPTRDEQYF | TRBJ2-7 | - | - | TRBV9
TGTGCCAGCAGCCAAGTGGGTGCAGGGGGCTCACCCCTCCACTTT | CASSQVGAGGSPLHF | TRBJ1-6 | TRBD1 | - | TRBV3-1/TRBV3-2
TGTGCCAGCAGTTTAGAAGGGGGATCAACTAATGAAAAACTGTTTTTT | CASSLEGGSTNEKLFF | TRBJ1-4 | - | few | TRBV28
TGTGCCAGCAGCGTAACCTCCGCGGGAGTAATAACAGATACGCAGTATTTT | CASSVTSAGVITDTQYF | TRBJ2-3 | TRBD2 | - | TRBV9
TGTGCCAGCAGCACACTAGCGGGAGTAGACTTTAGCGGGGAGCTGTTTTTT | CASSTLAGVDFSGELFF | TRBJ2-2 | TRBD2 | - | TRBV9
TGTGCCAGCAGCTTCGACAGTACCTATGGCTACACCTTC | CASSFDSTYGYTF | TRBJ1-2 | - | - | TRBV7-2
TGTGCCAGCAGCTTAGCCAGGGGCGAGAAAGAGACCCAGTACTTC | CASSLARGEKETQYF | TRBJ2-5 | - | - | TRBV7-2
TGTGCCAGCAGCACCCGACTAGCGGGAGGCCAAGAGACCCAGTACTTC | CASSTRLAGGQETQYF | TRBJ2-5 | TRBD2 | - | TRBV11-1
TGTGCCAGCATCATCCGGGACAGGGGGACTGAAGCTTTCTTT | CASIIRDRGTEAFF | TRBJ1-1 | TRBD1 | - | TRBV2
TGTGCCAGCAGCGCGCGACAGGGGGGAAACACTGAAGCTTTCTTT | CASSARQGGNTEAFF | TRBJ1-1 | TRBD1 | few | TRBV3-1/TRBV3-2
TGTGCCAGCCGACTAGCCCTCCAAGAGACCCAGTACTTC | CASRLALQETQYF | TRBJ2-5 | TRBD2 | - | TRBV28
TGCGCCAGCAGCCAGGGGGGGTGGGGTGGCTACGAGCAGTACTTC | CASSQGGWGGYEQYF | TRBJ2-7 | TRBD2 | - | TRBV4-1
TGTGCCAGCAGCGGAGGACAGGGGTTCAATTCACCCCTCCACTTT | CASSGGQGFNSPLHF | TRBJ1-6 | TRBD1 | - | TRBV9
TGTGCCAGCTCCCTATCACCAGGATCCAGGGGGGCCTCTGGGGCCAACGTCCTGACTTTC | CASSLSPGSRGASGANVLTF | TRBJ2-6 | - | - | TRBV18
TGTGCCAGCAGTCCTGTAGGACAGGGGCTAACGAATTCACCCCTCCACTTT | CASSPVGQGLTNSPLHF | TRBJ1-6 | TRBD1 | - | TRBV28
TGTGCCAGCAGCGCGGGACAGGGGGCTTGGGGAAACACCATATATTTT | CASSAGQGAWGNTIYF | TRBJ1-3 | TRBD1 | - | TRBV7-6
TGTGCCAGCGGAGGACAGGGACTTACTAACTATGGCTACACCTTC | CASGGQGLTNYGYTF | TRBJ1-2 | TRBD1 | - | TRBV7-9
TGCGCCAGCAGCCAAGATCGACGACAGGCCTATCAGCCCCAGCATTTT | CASSQDRRQAYQPQHF | TRBJ1-5 | - | - | TRBV4-3
TGTGCCAGCAGCGTACCCGGACAGGGGAGGAATGAGCAGTTCTTC | CASSVPGQGRNEQFF | TRBJ2-1 | TRBD1 | - | TRBV9
TGTGCCAGCAGCGCCGGACTAGCCGGCGAGGAGCTGTTTTTT | CASSAGLAGEELFF | TRBJ2-2 | TRBD2 | few | TRBV7-3
TGCGCCAGCAGCCTCCTTCCGGGACAGACAAATTCACCCCTCCACTTT | CASSLLPGQTNSPLHF | TRBJ1-6 | TRBD1 | - | TRBV5-1
TGTGCCAGCAGCACGCACTGGAGGCACAACTCTGGGGCCAACGTCCTGACTTTC | CASSTHWRHNSGANVLTF | TRBJ2-6 | - | once | TRBV21-1
TGTGCCAGCAGCTACCGGACTAGCGGACACAATGAGCAGTTCTTC | CASSYRTSGHNEQFF | TRBJ2-1 | TRBD2 | - | TRBV7-9
TGTGCCTGGAGTGTGGGACTGAACACCGGGGAGCTGTTTTTT | CAWSVGLNTGELFF | TRBJ2-2 | - | - | TRBV30
TGTGCCAGCTCACCACAGGGGACCGGGAGTTCACCCCTCCACTTT | CASSPQGTGSSPLHF | TRBJ1-6 | - | - | TRBV18
TGTGCCAGCAGTTCCGGGACTAGCGGCTACGAGCAGTACTTC | CASSSGTSGYEQYF | TRBJ2-7 | TRBD2 | - | TRBV27
TGTGCCAGCAGCCAGGGACATCCGGATCGGAACACTGAAGCTTTCTTT | CASSQGHPDRNTEAFF | TRBJ1-1 | - | - | TRBV5-4
TGTGCCAGTTGGGGAGCGGACGAGCAGTACTTC | CASWGADEQYF | TRBJ2-7 | - | - | TRBV28
TGTGCCAGCAGTTCGGCGGGTGGGGCCAACGTCCTGACTTTC | CASSSAGGANVLTF | TRBJ2-6 | - | - | TRBV28
TGCAGTGCTAGTTCTCTTCCTGGAAACACCATATATTTT | CSASSLPGNTIYF | TRBJ1-3 | - | - | TRBV20-1
TGTGCCAGCAGCTTAGTCCCTAGCGGGAACACCGGGGAGCTGTTTTTT | CASSLVPSGNTGELFF | TRBJ2-2 | TRBD2 | - | TRBV7-8
TGTGCCAGCTCACCAGGCCCGACAGGCAACTCTGGAAACACCATATATTTT | CASSPGPTGNSGNTIYF | TRBJ1-3 | - | few | TRBV18
TGTGCCAGCAGTCTAGCGGCCCTCCAGCGCGAGCAGTACTTC | CASSLAALQREQYF | TRBJ2-7 | TRBD2 | - | TRBV7-8
TGTGCCAGCATTTCTTCGAACAAGACCCAGTACTTC | CASISSNKTQYF | TRBJ2-5 | - | - | TRBV6-8
TGTGCCACCAGTGATACGCGGACTAGCGGGATTAGAAATGAGCAGTTCTTC | CATSDTRTSGIRNEQFF | TRBJ2-1 | TRBD2 | - | TRBV24-1
TGTGCCAGCAGCCAGGGATATGAGCAGTTCTTC | CASSQGYEQFF | TRBJ2-1 | - | - | TRBV7-9
TGTGCCATCAGTGAGTCGACGGGGGTTAACTATGGCTACACCTTC | CAISESTGVNYGYTF | TRBJ1-2 | - | - | TRBV10-3
TGTGCCAGCAGCTTGGGCCGGGACAGGGGTAGCAATCAGCCCCAGCATTTT | CASSLGRDRGSNQPQHF | TRBJ1-5 | TRBD1 | - | TRBV7-8
TGTGCCAGCAGCTCCTACAGAGCTTCTAATGAAAAACTGTTTTTT | CASSSYRASNEKLFF | TRBJ1-4 | - | once | TRBV7-6
TGTGCCAGCAGCCAAGATTCCAGGGGGTTTCAACTATTCGAAAAACTGTTTTTT | CASSQDSRGFQLFEKLFF | TRBJ1-4 | TRBD1 | - | TRBV3-1/TRBV3-2
TGTGCCAGCAGCGAAACTAGCGGGGGAACCTACGAGCAGTACTTC | CASSETSGGTYEQYF | TRBJ2-7 | TRBD2 | - | TRBV9
TGTGCCAGCAGTTCCTCGACAGAGTCCCTTAACTATGGCTACACCTTC | CASSSSTESLNYGYTF | TRBJ1-2 | - | - | TRBV28
TGCGCCAGCAGCTTGGCTGCTAGCGGTCACTATAGCACAGATACGCAGTATTTT | CASSLAASGHYSTDTQYF | TRBJ2-3 | TRBD2 | - | TRBV5-1
TGTGCCTGGGCCCGAGGGAATGGCTACACCTTC | CAWARGNGYTF | TRBJ1-2 | - | few | TRBV30
TGCAGCGTATTCGGGGACAGATACAATGAGCAGTTCTTC | CSVFGDRYNEQFF | TRBJ2-1 | TRBD1 | - | TRBV29-1